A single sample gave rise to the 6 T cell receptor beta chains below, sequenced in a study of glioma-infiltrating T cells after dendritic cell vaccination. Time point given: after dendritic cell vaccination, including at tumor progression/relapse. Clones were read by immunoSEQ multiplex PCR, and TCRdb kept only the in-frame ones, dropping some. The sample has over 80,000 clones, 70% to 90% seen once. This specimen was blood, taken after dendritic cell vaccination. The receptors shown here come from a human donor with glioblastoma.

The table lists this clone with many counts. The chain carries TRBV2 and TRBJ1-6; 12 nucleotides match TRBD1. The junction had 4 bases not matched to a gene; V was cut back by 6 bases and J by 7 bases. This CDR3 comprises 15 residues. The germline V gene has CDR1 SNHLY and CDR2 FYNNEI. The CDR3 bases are TGTGCCAGCAGGGGACAGGGGGCTTACAATTCACCCCTCCACTTT. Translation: CASRGQGAYNSPLHF.

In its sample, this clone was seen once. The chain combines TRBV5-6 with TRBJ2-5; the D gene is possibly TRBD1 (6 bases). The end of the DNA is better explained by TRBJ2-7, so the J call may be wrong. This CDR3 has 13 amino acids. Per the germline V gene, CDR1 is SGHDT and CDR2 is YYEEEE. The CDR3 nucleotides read TGTGCCAGCCAACTGACAGGTCACTGCGAGCAGTACTTC. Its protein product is CASQLTGHCEQYF.

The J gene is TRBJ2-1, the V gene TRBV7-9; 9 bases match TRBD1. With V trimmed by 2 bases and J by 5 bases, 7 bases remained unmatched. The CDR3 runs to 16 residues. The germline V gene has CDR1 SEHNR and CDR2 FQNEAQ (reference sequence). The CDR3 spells CASSLRGTGYHNEQFF. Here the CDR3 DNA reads TGTGCCAGCAGCTTAAGGGGGACAGGGTACCACAATGAGCAGTTCTTC.

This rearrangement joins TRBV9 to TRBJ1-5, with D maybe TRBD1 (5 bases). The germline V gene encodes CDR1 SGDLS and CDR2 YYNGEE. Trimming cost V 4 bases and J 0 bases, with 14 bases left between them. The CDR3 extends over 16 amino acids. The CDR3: CASSSYPGYSNQPQHF. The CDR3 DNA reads TGTGCCAGCAGCTCATATCCAGGGTATAGCAATCAGCCCCAGCATTTT. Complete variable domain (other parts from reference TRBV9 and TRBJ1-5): DSGVTQTPKHLITATGQRVTLRCSPRSGDLSVYWYQQSLDQGLQFLIQYYNGEERAKGNILERFSAQQFPDLHSELNLSSLELGDSALYFCASSSYPGYSNQPQHFGDGTRLSIL.

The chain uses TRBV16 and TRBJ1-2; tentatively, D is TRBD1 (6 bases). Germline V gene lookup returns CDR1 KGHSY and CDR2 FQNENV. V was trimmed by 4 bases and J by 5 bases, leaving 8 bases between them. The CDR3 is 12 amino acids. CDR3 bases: TGTGCCAGCAGCCTTGGACAGTATGGCTACACCTTC. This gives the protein CASSLGQYGYTF.

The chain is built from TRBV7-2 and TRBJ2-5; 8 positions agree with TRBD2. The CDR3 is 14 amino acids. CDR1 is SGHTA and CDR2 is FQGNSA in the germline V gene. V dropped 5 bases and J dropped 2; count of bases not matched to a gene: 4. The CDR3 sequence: CASSGGLGQETQYF. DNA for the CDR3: TGTGCCAGCAGCGGGGGACTAGGGCAAGAGACCCAGTACTTC.